This T cell receptor beta chain was sequenced during a study of T cell changes during pregnancy in multiple sclerosis. The CDR3 extends over 16 amino acids. Germline assignment: CDR1 MNHNS and CDR2 SASEGT. Trimming pared 0 bases from V and 0 bases from J, leaving 12 bases between. Generated by immunoSEQ multiplex PCR, the TCRdb table keeps only in-frame clones and is missing some. The table shows 39,000 or so clones, with about 90% occurring only once. This clonotype was obtained from a female donor with multiple sclerosis, enrolled in a pregnancy study. The chain carries TRBV6-1 and TRBJ2-7; D is undetermined. Source: CD8+ T cells from peripheral blood mononuclear cells, taken before pregnancy. CDR3 sequence (DNA): TGTGCCAGCAGTGAAGCGCTTCAGTACATCTCCTACGAGCAGTACTTC. This translates into CASSEALQYISYEQYF.